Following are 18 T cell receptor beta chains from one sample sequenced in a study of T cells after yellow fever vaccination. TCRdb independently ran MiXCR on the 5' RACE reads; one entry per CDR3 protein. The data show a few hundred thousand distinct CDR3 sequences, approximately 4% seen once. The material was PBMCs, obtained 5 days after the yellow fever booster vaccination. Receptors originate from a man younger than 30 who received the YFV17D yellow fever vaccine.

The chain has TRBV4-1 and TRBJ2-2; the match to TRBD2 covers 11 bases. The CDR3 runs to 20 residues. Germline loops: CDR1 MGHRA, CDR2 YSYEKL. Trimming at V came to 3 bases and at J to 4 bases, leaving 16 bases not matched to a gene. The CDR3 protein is CASSHSIPTSGVTSTGELFF. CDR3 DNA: TGCGCCAGCAGCCACTCTATCCCGACTAGCGGGGTGACGAGCACCGGGGAGCTGTTTTTT.

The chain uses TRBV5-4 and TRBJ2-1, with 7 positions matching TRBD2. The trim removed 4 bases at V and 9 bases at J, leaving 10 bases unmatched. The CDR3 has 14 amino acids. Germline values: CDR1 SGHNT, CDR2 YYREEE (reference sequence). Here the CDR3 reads CASSVTSRFGEQFF. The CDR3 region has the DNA TGTGCCAGCAGCGTGACTAGCCGGTTCGGTGAGCAGTTCTTC. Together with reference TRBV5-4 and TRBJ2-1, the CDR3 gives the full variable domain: ETGVTQSPTHLIKTRGQQVTLRCSSQSGHNTVSWYQQALGQGPQFIFQYYREEENGRGNFPPRFSGLQFPNYSSELNVNALELDDSALYLCASSVTSRFGEQFFGPGTRLTVL.

CDR3 DNA: TGTGCCAGCAGTTTCGAAGGGAGGGAAAAACTGTTTTTT. Translated: CASSFEGREKLFF. The V gene is TRBV28, the J gene TRBJ1-4; no clear D. Trimming stripped 3 bases from V and 8 bases from J, with 10 bases between. This CDR3 region has 13 residues. Germline assignment: CDR1 MDHEN and CDR2 SYDVKM.

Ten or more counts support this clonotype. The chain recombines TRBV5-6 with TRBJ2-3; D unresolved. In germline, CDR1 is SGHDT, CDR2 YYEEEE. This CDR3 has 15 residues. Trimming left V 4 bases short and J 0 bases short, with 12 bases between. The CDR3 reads CASSLEPSSTDTQYF. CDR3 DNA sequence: TGTGCCAGCAGCCTTGAACCCTCTAGCACAGATACGCAGTATTTT. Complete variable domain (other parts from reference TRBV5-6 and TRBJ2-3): DAGVTQSPTHLIKTRGQQVTLRCSPKSGHDTVSWYQQALGQGPQFIFQYYEEEERQRGNFPDRFSGHQFPNYSSELNVNALLLGDSALYLCASSLEPSSTDTQYFGPGTRLTVL.

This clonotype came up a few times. The DNA of the CDR3 is TGCAGTGCAAAAGACAGGGACTCCTACAATGAGCAGTTCTTC. Translating gives CSAKDRDSYNEQFF. The genes are TRBV20-1 and TRBJ2-1, with 7 bases fitting TRBD1. J was trimmed by 0 bases and V by 6 bases; bases with no gene match: 5. The CDR3 runs to 14 residues. Germline loops: CDR1 DFQATT, CDR2 SNEGSKA (reference sequence).

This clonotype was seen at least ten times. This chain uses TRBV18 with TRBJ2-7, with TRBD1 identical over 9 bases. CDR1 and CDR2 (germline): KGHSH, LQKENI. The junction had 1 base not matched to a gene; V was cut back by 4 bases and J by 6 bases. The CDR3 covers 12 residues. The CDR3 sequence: CASSQTGGEQYV. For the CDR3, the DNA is TGTGCCAGCTCACAGACAGGGGGCGAGCAGTACGTC.

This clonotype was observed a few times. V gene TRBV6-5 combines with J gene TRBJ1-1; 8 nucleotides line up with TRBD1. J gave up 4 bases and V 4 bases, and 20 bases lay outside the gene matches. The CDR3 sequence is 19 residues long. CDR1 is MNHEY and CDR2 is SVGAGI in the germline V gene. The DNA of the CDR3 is TGTGCCAGCAGTTGGACAGGGTTGGCTACCGGGGCGCGCGGCACTGAAGCTTTCTTT. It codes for CASSWTGLATGARGTEAFF.

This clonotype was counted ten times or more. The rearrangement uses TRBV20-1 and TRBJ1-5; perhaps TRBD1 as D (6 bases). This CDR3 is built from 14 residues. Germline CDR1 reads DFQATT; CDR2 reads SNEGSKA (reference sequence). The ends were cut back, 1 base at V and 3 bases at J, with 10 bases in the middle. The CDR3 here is CSARVGGANQPQHF. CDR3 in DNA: TGCAGTGCTAGAGTGGGGGGGGCCAATCAGCCCCAGCATTTT.

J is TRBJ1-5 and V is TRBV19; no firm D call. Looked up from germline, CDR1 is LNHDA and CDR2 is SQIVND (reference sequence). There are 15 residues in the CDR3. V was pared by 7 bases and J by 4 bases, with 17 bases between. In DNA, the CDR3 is TGTGCCAGTACCCTGAGGGTGGCCGAAAATCAGCCCCAGCATTTT. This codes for CASTLRVAENQPQHF.

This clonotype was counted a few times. CDR3 sequence (DNA): TGCAGTGCTTCCTCTGCGGGGGCCATTACAGATACGCAGTATTTT. As protein: CSASSAGAITDTQYF. This rearrangement joins TRBV20-1 to TRBJ2-3; D perhaps matches TRBD2 (7 bases). CDR1 and CDR2 from the germline V gene are DFQATT and SNEGSKA (reference sequence). There are 15 residues in the CDR3. V was pared by 5 bases and J by 3 bases, with 18 bases between.

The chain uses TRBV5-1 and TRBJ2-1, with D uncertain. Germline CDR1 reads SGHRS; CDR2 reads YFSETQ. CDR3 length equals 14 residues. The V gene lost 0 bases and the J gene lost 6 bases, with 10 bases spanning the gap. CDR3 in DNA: TGCGCCAGCAGCTTGGGCGTAGAAGGCAATGAGCAGTTCTTC. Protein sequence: CASSLGVEGNEQFF.

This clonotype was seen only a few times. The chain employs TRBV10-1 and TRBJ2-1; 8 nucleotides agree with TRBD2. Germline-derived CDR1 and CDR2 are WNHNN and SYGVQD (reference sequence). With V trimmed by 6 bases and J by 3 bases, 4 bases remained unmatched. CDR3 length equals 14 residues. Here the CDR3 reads CASSSAGDYNEQFF. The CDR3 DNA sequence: TGCGCCAGCAGCTCAGCGGGGGACTACAATGAGCAGTTCTTC.

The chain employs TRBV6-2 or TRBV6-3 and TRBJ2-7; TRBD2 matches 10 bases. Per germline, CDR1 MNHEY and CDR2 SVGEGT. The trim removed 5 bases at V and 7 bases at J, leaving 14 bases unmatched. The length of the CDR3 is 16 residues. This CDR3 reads CASSRRGSGGAGEQYV. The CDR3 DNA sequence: TGTGCCAGCAGTCGCCGGGGCAGCGGGGGGGCTGGAGAGCAGTACGTC.

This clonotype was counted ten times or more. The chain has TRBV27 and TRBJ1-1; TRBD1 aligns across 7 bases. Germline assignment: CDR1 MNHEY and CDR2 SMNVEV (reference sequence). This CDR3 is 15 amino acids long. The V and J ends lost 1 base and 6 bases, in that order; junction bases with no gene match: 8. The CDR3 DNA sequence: TGTGCCAGCAGTTTATACCACAGGGGCATCGCTGAAGCTTTCTTT. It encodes CASSLYHRGIAEAFF.

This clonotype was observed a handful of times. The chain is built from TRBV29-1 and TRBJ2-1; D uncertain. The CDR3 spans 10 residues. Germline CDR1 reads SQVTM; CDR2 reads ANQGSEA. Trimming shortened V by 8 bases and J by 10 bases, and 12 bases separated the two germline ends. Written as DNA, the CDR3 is TGCAGCATCATAAGGCGGGAGCAGTTCTTC. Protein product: CSIIRREQFF.

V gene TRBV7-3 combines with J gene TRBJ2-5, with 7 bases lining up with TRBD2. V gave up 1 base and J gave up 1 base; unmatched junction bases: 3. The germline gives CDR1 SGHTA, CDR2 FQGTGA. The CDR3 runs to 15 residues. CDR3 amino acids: CASSLRGGSQETQYF. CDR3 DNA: TGTGCCAGCAGCTTAAGGGGGGGATCCCAAGAGACCCAGTACTTC.

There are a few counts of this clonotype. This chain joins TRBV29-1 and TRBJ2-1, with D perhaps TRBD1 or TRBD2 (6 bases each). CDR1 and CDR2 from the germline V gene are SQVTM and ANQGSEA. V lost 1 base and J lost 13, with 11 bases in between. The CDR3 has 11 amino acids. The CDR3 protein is CSVEGGGSQFF. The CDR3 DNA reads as TGCAGCGTTGAAGGAGGGGGGTCCCAGTTCTTC.

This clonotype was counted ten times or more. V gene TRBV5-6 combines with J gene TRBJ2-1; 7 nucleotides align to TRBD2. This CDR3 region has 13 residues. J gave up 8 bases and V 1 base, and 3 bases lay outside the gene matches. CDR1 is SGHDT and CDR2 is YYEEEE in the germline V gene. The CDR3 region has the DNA TGTGCCAGCAGCTTGATACGGGGGGATGAGCAGTTCTTC. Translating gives CASSLIRGDEQFF.